Each of the 29 T cell receptor beta chains below was sequenced from the same sample in a study of tissue T cells after allogeneic stem cell transplantation. Libraries were prepared by immunoSEQ multiplex PCR; TCRdb keeps only in-frame clonotypes and omits some of them. The sample shows several thousand clones, approximately 50% of them seen only once. Time point here: mouse harvest day 7 after allogeneic transplant. Tail vein injection delivered 10^7 T-cell-depleted bone marrow cells and 10^6 splenic CD5+ T cells. The sequencing sample was made of gut tissue. The origin of the receptors is a female BALB/c mouse given C57BL/6 T cells with graft-versus-host disease after an allogeneic hematopoietic cell transplant.

This clone was detected only a few times. Gene names and germline refer to mouse. The DNA ends 1 residue before the CDR3 does, and the rest of the CDR3 is filled in from the germline J gene. The chain employs TRBV26 and TRBJ2-7; 7 nucleotides align to TRBD1. Unmatched junction bases numbered 2, after V lost 8 bases and J lost 4 bases. CDR1 and CDR2 (germline): KGHPV, FQNQEV (reference sequence). The CDR3 is 11 residues long. CDR3 sequence reads: CASATGYEQYF. CDR3 bases read: TGTGCCAGCGCGACAGGGTATGAACAGTAC.

In regard to this clone: The genes are named according to mouse. Read coverage stops 1 residue before the CDR3 terminus; the germline J gene supplies the remainder. The rearrangement links TRBV26 to TRBJ2-3; unclear D gene. The CDR3 contains 14 residues. Germline CDR1 is KGHPV and CDR2 is FQNQEV (reference sequence). Between the trimmed V and J ends, which lost 2 bases and 0 bases, there was a span of 6 bases. The sequenced part of the CDR3 DNA is TGTGCCAGCAGTCTGAGGGTTAGTGCAGAAACGCTGTAT. It codes for CASSLRVSAETLY. The complete CDR3 protein is CASSLRVSAETLYF. Using reference TRBV26 and TRBJ2-3 for the parts outside the CDR3, the full variable domain is NSKVIQTPRYLVKGQGQKAKMRCIPEKGHPVVFWYQQNKNNEFKFLINFQNQEVLQQIDMTEKRFSAECPSNSPCSLEIQSSEAGDSALYLCASSLRVSAETLYFGSGTRLTVL.

Concerning this clone: Each gene name is a mouse one. With the read ending 1 residue before the CDR3 end, the germline J gene is used to fill in that end. The rearrangement uses TRBV13-3 and TRBJ2-4, with D tentatively TRBD1 or TRBD2 (6 bases each). Germline CDR1 reads NNHDY; CDR2 reads SYVADS. The V and J ends lost 6 bases and 0 bases respectively, with 11 bases between them. The CDR3 runs to 14 residues. This chain's CDR3 is CASTLGASQNTLYF. The covered CDR3 bases are TGTGCCAGCACTTTGGGGGCTAGTCAAAACACCTTGTAC.

On this clone: The genes are named according to mouse. The CDR3 end falls 1 residue outside the read, so it is completed with the germline J gene. The chain joins TRBV13-2 to TRBJ2-2; 7 bases agree with TRBD1. Germline CDR1 and CDR2: NNHNN and SYGAGS (reference sequence). Germline trimming cut 4 bases from V and 0 bases from J; bases unmatched to any gene: 3. The CDR3 runs to 15 residues. The CDR3 DNA, read in part, is TGTGCCAGCGGTCGGACAGGAGCAAACACCGGGCAGCTCTAC. Protein: CASGRTGANTGQLY. In full, the CDR3 is CASGRTGANTGQLYF.

Notes on this clone: Gene names and germline refer to mouse. The CDR3 reads CASSWTGQNTLYF. The part of the CDR3 DNA that was read is TGTGCCAGCAGTTGGACAGGGCAAAACACCTTGTAC. This sequence joins TRBV26 and TRBJ2-4; 8 nucleotides align to TRBD1. The observed sequence ends 1 residue before the CDR3 terminus, with the missing tail filled in from the germline J gene. Germline CDR1 and CDR2: KGHPV and FQNQEV (reference sequence). This CDR3 comprises 13 residues. Germline trimming cut 5 bases from V and 3 bases from J; bases unmatched to any gene: 1.

This clone is medium-sized. The gene symbols are mouse symbols. Read coverage stops 1 residue before the CDR3 terminus; the germline J gene supplies the remainder. V gene TRBV12-1 combines with J gene TRBJ2-3, with a possible D match to TRBD2 (5 bases). V shed 0 bases and J shed 5 bases, with 5 bases lying between them. The CDR3 has 12 amino acids. Germline-derived CDR1 and CDR2 are SGHSN and HYEKVE. Incomplete CDR3 DNA: TGTGCCAGCTCTCTCCTGGGAGAAACGCTGTAT. Protein product: CASSLLGETLY. The full CDR3 protein reads CASSLLGETLYF.

This clone has more than one count but fewer than ten. Mouse gene names and germline throughout. The CDR3 end is not reached by the read, which stops 1 residue before it; the germline J gene fills it in. This chain links TRBV23 with TRBJ2-7; TRBD2, as called in the table, went unchecked against the DNA. The CDR3 contains 14 residues. Germline V lookup: CDR1 KGHTA, CDR2 FQNQQP. The part of the CDR3 DNA that was read is TGCTCCAGCAGTCAAGGGACTGGGGGTTATGAACAGTAC. It codes for CSSSQGTGGYEQY. The complete CDR3 protein is CSSSQGTGGYEQYF.

In its sample, this clone was seen once. Any gene name here is a mouse gene name. The read terminates 1 residue ahead of where the CDR3 ends, so the germline J gene completes it. The chain couples TRBV26 to TRBJ1-1; D call uncertain. The V end was cut by 5 bases, the J end by 0 bases, with 7 bases between. The CDR3 runs to 13 residues. Germline values: CDR1 KGHPV, CDR2 FQNQEV (reference sequence). CDR3 region: CASSRGSNTEVFF. The DNA read from the CDR3 is TGTGCCAGCAGTAGAGGGTCAAACACAGAAGTCTTC.

This clone was counted only a few times. The gene symbols are mouse symbols. The CDR3 end is not reached by the read, which stops 1 residue before it; the germline J gene fills it in. The V call is TRBV26, the J call TRBJ1-2, with D uncertain. Germline CDR1 reads KGHPV; CDR2 reads FQNQEV (reference sequence). This CDR3 region has 14 residues. The V and J ends lost 2 bases and 0 bases respectively, with 7 bases between them. The CDR3 protein is CASSLQATNSDYTF. Partial CDR3 DNA: TGTGCCAGCAGTCTGCAGGCGACAAACTCCGACTACACC.

To note about this clone: Gene names and germline refer to mouse. The read halts 1 residue ahead of the CDR3 end, with the missing end drawn from the germline J gene. The chain is built from TRBV26 and TRBJ2-1; perhaps TRBD2 as D (6 bases). CDR1 and CDR2 from the germline V gene are KGHPV and FQNQEV (reference sequence). The CDR3 is 13 residues long. The germline V and J ends were trimmed by 3 bases and 6 bases, with 9 bases remaining between them. The DNA read from the CDR3 is TGTGCCAGCAGTCTACTGGGAGGTGCTGAGCAGTTC. Its protein is CASSLLGGAEQF. From start to end, the CDR3 is CASSLLGGAEQFF.

This clone qualifies as large. The genes are named according to mouse. The CDR3 end is not reached by the read, which stops 1 residue before it; the germline J gene fills it in. The J gene is TRBJ2-7, the V gene TRBV1, with 9 positions matching TRBD1. Germline V gives CDR1 NSQYPW, CDR2 LRSPGD (reference sequence). The CDR3 runs 14 residues. With V trimmed by 1 base and J by 5 bases, 3 bases remained unmatched. The CDR3 bases that were read are TGCACCTGCAGTGCAGGGGGACAGGGCCATGAACAGTAC. Translation gives CTCSAGGQGHEQY. The whole CDR3 reads CTCSAGGQGHEQYF. Filled out from reference TRBV1 and TRBJ2-7, the complete variable domain reads VTLLEQNPRWRLVPRGQAVNLRCILKNSQYPWMSWYQQDLQKQLQWLFTLRSPGDKEVKSLPGADYLATRVTDTELRLQVANMSQGRTLYCTCSAGGQGHEQYFGPGTRLTVL.

Details on this clone: Genes here carry mouse names. The read finishes 1 residue shy of the CDR3 end, and the germline J gene is used to complete it. V usage is TRBV15 and J usage is TRBJ2-2, with TRBD2 identical over 13 bases. CDR3 size: 17 residues. Trimming took 6 bases from V and 0 from J; bases not matched to a gene: 4. CDR1 and CDR2 (germline): SGHND, FRSKSL. The CDR3 bases that were read are TGTGCCAGCAGCCGGGACTGGGGGGGGGCAAACACCGGGCAGCTCTAC. It codes for CASSRDWGGANTGQLY. The CDR3 as a whole reads CASSRDWGGANTGQLYF.

In this sample, this clone is medium-sized. Each gene name is a mouse one. The read terminates 1 residue before the CDR3 end, so the remaining end is supplied by the germline J gene. The chain has TRBV13-3 and TRBJ1-4, with D unclear. This CDR3 spans 15 amino acids. V was pared by 2 bases and J by 0 bases, with 8 bases between. Looked up from germline, CDR1 is NNHDY and CDR2 is SYVADS. The sequenced part of the CDR3 DNA is TGTGCCAGCAGTGAGGCAGTTATTTCCAACGAAAGATTATTT. Protein product: CASSEAVISNERLF. The whole CDR3 sequence is CASSEAVISNERLFF. Together with reference TRBV13-3 and TRBJ1-4, the CDR3 gives the full variable domain: EAAVTQSPRSKVAVTGGKVTLSCHQTNNHDYMYWYRQDTGHGLRLIHYSYVADSTEKGDIPDGYKASRPSQENFSLILELASLSQTAVYFCASSEAVISNERLFFGHGTKLSVL.

In the case of this clone: Each gene name is a mouse one. The CDR3 end lies 1 residue beyond the end of the read and is filled in from the germline J gene. V usage is TRBV23 and J usage is TRBJ1-6; the table assigns TRBD1, which was not confirmed against the DNA. TRBJ1-6 is classed as an ORF, of uncertain function. CDR1 KGHTA and CDR2 FQNQQP come from the germline V gene. This CDR3 has 13 amino acids. CDR3 protein: CSSGRGRNSPLYF. Incomplete CDR3 DNA: TGCTCCAGCGGCAGGGGGAGGAATTCGCCCCTCTAC.

Concerning this clone: Germline and genes: mouse. The read is 1 residue too short to cover the CDR3 end, so that end is filled in from the germline J gene. This chain joins TRBV26 and TRBJ1-3; TRBD1 is a possible D gene (5 bases). The length of the CDR3 is 13 residues. The V end lost 3 bases, the J end lost 4 bases, and 7 bases lay between the germline ends. Germline V lookup: CDR1 KGHPV, CDR2 FQNQEV (reference sequence). CDR3: CASSLQGGNTLYF. The part of the CDR3 DNA that was read is TGTGCCAGCAGTCTCCAGGGAGGAAATACGCTCTAT.

Worth noting for this clone: Gene names follow the mouse nomenclature. Read sequence stops 1 residue before the CDR3 end, and the germline J gene provides the missing end. The rearrangement joins TRBV3 to TRBJ1-3; D is uncertain. V was pared by 8 bases and J by 0 bases, with 8 bases between. The CDR3 extends over 13 amino acids. Germline V gene lookup returns CDR1 SNHLY and CDR2 FYNGKV (reference sequence). The CDR3 reads CASAQISGNTLYF. The DNA read from the CDR3 is TGTGCCAGCGCGCAAATTTCTGGAAATACGCTCTAT.

There are a few counts of this clone. Gene names are the mouse ones. The read falls 1 residue short of the CDR3 end, and the missing part is taken from the germline J gene. The chain recombines TRBV26 with TRBJ2-4; weak D call: TRBD2 (6 bases). CDR3 length equals 14 residues. Per the germline V gene, CDR1 is KGHPV and CDR2 is FQNQEV (reference sequence). The V end was cut by 4 bases, the J end by 0 bases, with 8 bases between. The CDR3 bases that were read are TGTGCCAGCAGTCGGGGGACTAGTCAAAACACCTTGTAC. Its protein product is CASSRGTSQNTLY. The whole CDR3 protein is CASSRGTSQNTLYF.

About this clone itself: The gene symbols are mouse symbols. The read terminates 1 residue ahead of where the CDR3 ends, so the germline J gene completes it. This chain uses TRBV16 with TRBJ2-3; TRBD1 matches 12 bases. Losses at the gene ends were 5 bases for V and 1 base for J; bases not matched to a gene: 4. The CDR3 consists of 16 residues. Germline V gives CDR1 SGHSA, CDR2 FRNQAP. The CDR3 sequence is CASSPGTGGGAETLYF. The part of the CDR3 DNA that was read is TGTGCAAGCAGCCCCGGGACAGGGGGCGGTGCAGAAACGCTGTAT.

To note about this clone: Mouse germline and gene names are used. The CDR3 is cut off 1 residue early in the read; its end comes from the germline J gene. The J gene is TRBJ2-2, the V gene TRBV24, with no clear D. From germline, CDR1 is KGHTA and CDR2 FRNEEI. V lost 2 bases to trimming and J lost 0 bases, with 7 bases between them. The CDR3 runs 15 residues. This CDR3 is CASSLIGSNTGQLYF. The DNA read from the CDR3 is TGTGCCAGCAGTCTGATTGGGTCAAACACCGGGCAGCTCTAC.

This clone was detected a few times. Gene names follow the mouse nomenclature. The read ends 1 residue before the CDR3 terminus; that terminus is restored from the germline J gene. The genes are TRBV26 and TRBJ2-4; 10 nucleotides line up with TRBD1. CDR1 KGHPV and CDR2 FQNQEV come from the germline V gene (reference sequence). V dropped 4 bases and J dropped 3; count of bases not matched to a gene: 7. This CDR3 is 16 amino acids long. Here the CDR3 reads CASSQPGQGLQNTLYF. The sequenced CDR3 bases are TGTGCCAGCAGTCAACCGGGACAGGGGCTCCAAAACACCTTGTAC.

This clone has a handful of counts. The listed genes are named as in mouse. The missing CDR3 end, 1 residue past where the read stops, is filled in from the germline J gene. V usage is TRBV26 and J usage is TRBJ2-4; 9 bases are shared with TRBD2. This CDR3 region has 16 residues. V lost 4 bases to trimming and J lost 0 bases; unmatched junction nucleotides: 5. Germline CDR1 is KGHPV and CDR2 is FQNQEV (reference sequence). The sequenced CDR3 bases are TGTGCCAGCAGTCCGGGACTGGGTCCTAGTCAAAACACCTTGTAC. Its protein product is CASSPGLGPSQNTLY. The whole CDR3 protein reads CASSPGLGPSQNTLYF. The variable domain in full, with the rest retrieved from reference TRBV26 and TRBJ2-4, is NSKVIQTPRYLVKGQGQKAKMRCIPEKGHPVVFWYQQNKNNEFKFLINFQNQEVLQQIDMTEKRFSAECPSNSPCSLEIQSSEAGDSALYLCASSPGLGPSQNTLYFGAGTRLSVL.

To note about this clone: Genes and germline are mouse. The CDR3 extends 1 residue past the end of the read, so its final part is completed from the germline J gene. This rearrangement joins TRBV12-2 to TRBJ2-4; D call uncertain. Trimming stripped 4 bases from V and 0 bases from J, with 4 bases between. Germline CDR1 SGHLS, CDR2 HYDKME. CDR3 length: 12 amino acids. CDR3 DNA, as far as it was read: TGTGCCAGCTCCCATAGTCAAAACACCTTGTAC. Translated, it gives CASSHSQNTLY. The complete CDR3 reads CASSHSQNTLYF.

Of note for this clone: The genes are named according to mouse. The read ends 1 residue early relative to the CDR3; the germline J gene fills the gap. The V gene is TRBV3, the J gene TRBJ2-2; the match to TRBD2 covers 10 bases. From germline, CDR1 is SNHLY and CDR2 FYNGKV (reference sequence). The CDR3 is 16 amino acids. Losses at the gene ends were 4 bases for V and 5 bases for J; bases not matched to a gene: 7. The CDR3 region is CASSSRLGGGTGQLYF. Partial CDR3 DNA: TGTGCCAGCAGCTCCCGACTGGGGGGAGGGACCGGGCAGCTCTAC.

On this clone: Genes and germline come from the mouse. The read gets to within 1 residue of the CDR3 end, and the germline J gene fills in the rest. V gene TRBV19 combines with J gene TRBJ2-4; 10 bases fit TRBD2. The CDR3 is 13 residues long. In germline, CDR1 is FNHDT, CDR2 SITEND (reference sequence). With V trimmed by 7 bases and J by 1 base, 0 bases remained unmatched. Partial CDR3 DNA: TGTGCCAGCGGACTGGGGGGTCAAAACACCTTGTAC. This codes for CASGLGGQNTLY. The full CDR3 protein is CASGLGGQNTLYF.

The table lists this clone with a few counts. The listed genes are named as in mouse. The read finishes 1 residue shy of the CDR3 end, and the germline J gene is used to complete it. This chain joins TRBV13-2 and TRBJ1-5, with TRBD1 matching 12 bases. The trim removed 0 bases at V and 9 bases at J, leaving 1 base unmatched. There are 14 residues in the CDR3. Germline V gene data show CDR1 as NNHNN and CDR2 as SYGAGS (reference sequence). This chain's CDR3 is CASGDGDRGRAPLF. Incomplete CDR3 DNA: TGTGCCAGCGGTGATGGGGACAGGGGGCGGGCTCCGCTT.

This clone has a single count. Any gene name here is a mouse gene name. The read ends 1 residue early relative to the CDR3; the germline J gene fills the gap. V is TRBV15 and J is TRBJ2-3, with D possibly TRBD1 on 7 matching bases. CDR3 length: 15 residues. CDR1 is SGHND, CDR2 FRSKSL, per germline. The V and J ends lost 6 bases and 3 bases respectively, with 16 bases between them. The sequenced part of the CDR3 DNA is TGTGCCAGCAGGAATGAGGGGGCGCGAGCAGAAACGCTGTAT. Protein: CASRNEGARAETLY. In full, the CDR3 is CASRNEGARAETLYF.

Concerning this clone: Gene names are the mouse ones. Coverage ceases 1 residue before the CDR3 finishes, and the germline J gene fills in the end. The gene calls are TRBV16 and TRBJ2-4, with 7 bases fitting TRBD2. The CDR3 is 13 residues long. Germline CDR1 reads SGHSA; CDR2 reads FRNQAP. Germline trimming cut 0 bases from V and 6 bases from J; bases unmatched to any gene: 0. The sequenced CDR3 bases are TGTGCAAGCAGCTTAGATGGGGGGAACACCTTGTAC. This sequence encodes CASSLDGGNTLY. The entire CDR3 protein is CASSLDGGNTLYF.

In regard to this clone: Germline and genes here are mouse. The observed sequence ends 1 residue before the CDR3 terminus, with the missing tail filled in from the germline J gene. The gene calls are TRBV31 and TRBJ1-4; D perhaps matches TRBD1 (6 bases). The CDR3 is made up of 14 amino acids. The ends were cut back, 1 base at V and 2 bases at J, with 8 bases in the middle. Germline V lookup: CDR1 GKSSPN, CDR2 SITVG. The part of the CDR3 DNA that was read is TGTGCCTGGAGTCGCGGGACATCCAACGAAAGATTATTT. Its protein is CAWSRGTSNERLF. In full, the CDR3 is CAWSRGTSNERLFF.

This clone is classed as medium-sized (0.01 to 0.1%). Germline and genes here are mouse. The read terminates 1 residue before the CDR3 end, so the remaining end is supplied by the germline J gene. The rearrangement joins TRBV13-3 to TRBJ1-1; a weak D match, TRBD1 (6 bases). The CDR3 has 14 residues. The germline gives CDR1 NNHDY, CDR2 SYVADS. Trimming took 1 base from V and 4 from J, leaving 11 bases between them. The sequenced CDR3 bases are TGTGCCAGCAGTGATTTTGGGGGCGGCACAGAAGTCTTC. It yields the protein CASSDFGGGTEVF. The whole CDR3 region reads CASSDFGGGTEVFF.